This TCR beta chain was observed in a study of blood T cell repertoires in COVID-19. The overall study: The study drew acute and convalescent COVID-19 samples from the United States, Italy and Spain.

Germline V gives CDR1 SGHTA, CDR2 FQGNSA. V lost 7 bases, J lost 6 bases, and 18 bases lay in between. The CDR3 spans 14 residues. In the authors' workflow: Using reference gene primer amplification, nucleated cell counts were estimated. The assay was immunoSEQ multiplex PCR, and TCRdb's table has in-frame clones only and misses some. That table furnishes V, J and clone size, whereas the DNA furnished D and trimming. The table shows some 130,000 clones, with almost 70% occurring only once. The gene calls are TRBV7-2 and TRBJ2-5, with D tentatively TRBD2 (6 bases). Sequenced material: peripheral blood. The sequence was collected from a woman aged 65 to 85 with acute or convalescent COVID-19. The CDR3 DNA reads as TGTGCCAGCACGGAGGGAACAGGTCCACAGACCCAGTACTTC. Its protein product is CASTEGTGPQTQYF.